Below are 14 T cell receptor beta chains sequenced from a single sample in a study of T-cell memory formation after mild COVID-19. TCRdb fed the 5' RACE reads into MiXCR, producing one record per CDR3 protein. The sample has about 390,000 distinct CDR3 sequences, 15% to 20% seen once. Sequencing used PBMCs or a T cell subset sorted from them (not recorded which). All receptors derive from a man aged 18 to 30 who had mild COVID-19 (a few samples of this study predate the infection). Cell type and time point are not known.

For this clonotype: Sequence at one end of the junction differs from germline and may be a read error. This sequence joins TRBV19 and TRBJ1-2; D gene ambiguous. The CDR3 runs to 14 residues. Germline-derived CDR1 and CDR2 are LNHDA and SQIVND (reference sequence). In nucleotides, the CDR3 is TGTGCCAGTAGTAATCCACCGCACTCCTATGACTACACCTTC. This translates into CASSNPPHSYDYTF.

This clonotype has only one observation. The V gene is TRBV4-3, the J gene TRBJ2-2, with a weak D call TRBD1 (5 bases). CDR1 is LGHNA and CDR2 is YSLEER in the germline V gene. V was clipped by 1 base and J by 13 bases, with 10 bases between them. CDR3 length: 12 amino acids. In nucleotides, the CDR3 is TGCGCCAGCAGCCAAGTCACAGGCCGGCTGTTTTTT. As protein: CASSQVTGRLFF.

The rearrangement joins TRBV3-1 to TRBJ1-4; 7 bases align to TRBD1. V shed 1 base, J shed 5 bases, and the junction held 4 bases outside the gene matches. CDR1 is LGHDT and CDR2 is YNNKEL in the germline V gene (reference sequence). The length of the CDR3 is 15 residues. CDR3 nucleotides: TGTGCCAGCAGCCAAGTGGGACAGCGGAATGAAAAACTGTTTTTT. Its protein product is CASSQVGQRNEKLFF.

This clonotype was observed a handful of times. The V call is TRBV20-1, the J call TRBJ1-5, with a possible D match to TRBD1 (5 bases). CDR3 length: 14 residues. Trimming pared 7 bases from V and 0 bases from J, leaving 13 bases between. In germline, CDR1 is DFQATT, CDR2 SNEGSKA (reference sequence). The CDR3 DNA is TGCAGTGGATATTGGACAAATAGCAATCAGCCCCAGCATTTT. It yields the protein CSGYWTNSNQPQHF.

This clonotype was detected only a few times. One junction end disagrees with the germline gene, perhaps due to a read error. The rearrangement links TRBV6-2 or TRBV6-3 to TRBJ2-5, with 12 positions matching TRBD1. The CDR3 spans 16 residues. CDR1 and CDR2 (germline): MNHEY, SVGEGT. The CDR3 DNA follows: TGTGCCACCAGTGGTTGGGGACAGGGGGCTTGGGAGACCCAGTACTTC. The encoded protein is CATSGWGQGAWETQYF.

The chain recombines TRBV20-1 with TRBJ2-1; 9 nucleotides line up with TRBD2. The junction had 9 bases not matched to a gene; V was cut back by 6 bases and J by 0 bases. Germline V gene lookup returns CDR1 DFQATT and CDR2 SNEGSKA (reference sequence). This CDR3 comprises 16 residues. The CDR3: CSASGLAPSSYNEQFF. DNA of the CDR3: TGCAGTGCCTCGGGACTAGCCCCAAGCTCCTACAATGAGCAGTTCTTC.

Here the CDR3 DNA reads TGTGCCAGCAGCAAAGTCAGGGCTAGCGGGGGGCAGGGGCAAGAGACCCAGTACTTC. Translated, it gives CASSKVRASGGQGQETQYF. This chain uses TRBV21-1 with TRBJ2-5; no DNA check was done on the table's D call, TRBD2. TRBV21-1 is a documented pseudogene. CDR3 length: 19 residues.

The gene calls are TRBV11-2 and TRBJ2-1; D is tentatively TRBD1 or TRBD2 (5 bases each). Germline loops: CDR1 SGHAT, CDR2 FQNNGV. This CDR3 has 16 amino acids. V was pared by 6 bases and J by 2 bases, with 17 bases between. CDR3 nucleotide sequence: TGTGCCAGCAGTCAACTGGCACGGGGACCCTACAATGAGCAGTTCTTC. Translating gives CASSQLARGPYNEQFF.

This clonotype was found a few times. This chain uses TRBV28 with TRBJ2-3, with 12 bases fitting TRBD2. The CDR3 contains 15 residues. CDR1 MDHEN and CDR2 SYDVKM come from the germline V gene. Trimming removed 3 bases from V and 6 bases from J; junction bases left unmatched: 4. CDR3 residues: CASSFTGTSGDTQYF. In DNA, the CDR3 is TGTGCCAGCAGTTTCACCGGGACTAGCGGGGATACGCAGTATTTT.

The chain is built from TRBV5-1 and TRBJ2-2; D gene unclear. The germline V and J ends were trimmed by 5 bases and 4 bases, with 12 bases remaining between them. CDR3 length equals 14 residues. CDR1 SGHRS and CDR2 YFSETQ come from the germline V gene. The CDR3 nucleotides are TGCGCCAGCAGAACCACTTGGCTCACCGGGGAGCTGTTTTTT. Amino acid sequence: CASRTTWLTGELFF.

This clonotype has a handful of counts. The V gene is TRBV7-2, the J gene TRBJ1-3; no reliable D call. CDR1 is SGHTA, CDR2 FQGNSA, per germline. V was cut by 6 bases and J by 0 bases, with 12 bases left in between. The CDR3 spans 15 residues. The CDR3 sequence is CASRLAHSSGNTIYF. The CDR3 coding sequence is TGTGCCAGCAGACTTGCCCACAGCTCTGGAAACACCATATATTTT.

The genes are TRBV6-5 and TRBJ2-7, with D possibly matching TRBD1 (6 bases). Looked up from germline, CDR1 is MNHEY and CDR2 is SVGAGI. The CDR3 totals 15 residues. The V end was cut by 5 bases, the J end by 5 bases, with 19 bases between. CDR3 loop: CASSRGRGSRNEQYV. DNA for the CDR3: TGTGCCAGCAGTCGGGGCAGGGGATCACGTAACGAGCAGTACGTC.

The chain combines TRBV6-5 with TRBJ1-2; D gene unclear. Trimming removed 5 bases at V and 3 bases at J, with 7 bases between. The CDR3 has 12 residues. Germline CDR1 reads MNHEY; CDR2 reads SVGAGI. The CDR3, as DNA: TGTGCCAGCAGTAACCCCTACTATGGCTACACCTTC. This codes for CASSNPYYGYTF.

This clonotype turned up a few times. The chain employs TRBV20-1 and TRBJ2-3, with 7 bases matching TRBD2. Germline CDR1 reads DFQATT; CDR2 reads SNEGSKA (reference sequence). The CDR3 is 14 amino acids. J lost 1 base, V lost 2 bases, and 3 bases had no gene match. The CDR3 protein is CSARWLAGTDTQYF. Here the CDR3 DNA reads TGCAGTGCTAGATGGCTAGCGGGCACAGATACGCAGTATTTT.